The rows below give T cell receptor beta chains drawn from one sample of a study of shared clonotypes between healthy human individuals. Sequenced by immunoSEQ multiplex PCR; TCRdb stores in-frame clones only, minus some. The table shows 650,000 to 750,000 clones, with 72% occurring only once. The sequencing input was memory CD4+ T cells sorted from blood. Receptor source: a woman aged 25 to 39 in good health. Each CDR3 is given with its conserved first and last residue.

len	v_gene	j_gene	CDR3aa
14	TRBV2	TRBJ1-1	CASSDPRDPSTAFF
15	TRBV4-1	TRBJ1-5	CASSRGTVSNQPQHF
16	TRBV10-1	TRBJ2-7	CASNLIFRRGAHEQYF
13	TRBV30	TRBJ2-7	CAWAGQGSHEQYF
15	TRBV6-7	TRBJ1-4	CASSTPRTSNEKLFF
14	TRBV5-8	TRBJ1-2	CASSLAGWPGSFTF
16	TRBV7-2	TRBJ2-1	CASSSPQGRVYNEQFF
14	TRBV28	TRBJ1-2	CASSFGRGSGGYTF
15	TRBV7-2	TRBJ2-7	CASSLGPRGDYEQYF
15	TRBV28	TRBJ1-1	CASSFIQGRNTEAFF
17	TRBV4-1	TRBJ2-2	CASSPKGLATNTGELFF
16	TRBV27	TRBJ2-7	CASSSVGSFGSNEQYF
14	TRBV2	TRBJ2-2	CASRAAANTGELFF
14	TRBV5-1	TRBJ2-2	CASSRESTAGELFF
13	TRBV2	TRBJ1-5	CASSPNSNQPQHF
20	TRBV4-1	TRBJ2-1	CASSQVGVLAGGYPYNEQFF
14	TRBV5-1	TRBJ1-4	CASSWAGQYEKLFF
17	TRBV15	TRBJ2-4	CATSRDSGGTAKNIQYF
13	TRBV30	TRBJ1-5	CAWNRGPNQPQHF
16	TRBV7-2	TRBJ2-6	CASSWASGSGANVLTF
16	TRBV5-1	TRBJ2-7	CASSLVNSGIPEGQYF
16	TRBV10-3	TRBJ2-5	CAISDQASGSGETQYF